Described below is a single TCR beta chain sequence and its context. Its antigen is not identified. This entry is derived from a study of beta chain features in type 1 diabetes. Naive, central memory, regulatory and stem cell-like memory cells within the CD4+ compartment were sorted using CD45RO/CCR7/CD25/CD127/CD95/CD27. Expressed TCRB transcripts got sequenced, as all isolated RNA was reverse transcribed. Here immunoSEQ multiplex PCR was the method, and the copy in TCRdb shows in-frame clones only, minus some. The sample yields about 900,000 clones, 17% seen once. Whole-study findings and limits: Since sequencing was performed on cDNA, cells with high TCR expression could be over-represented.

V was clipped by 8 bases and J by 6 bases, with 19 bases between them. This CDR3 is built from 14 residues. The germline CDR1 and CDR2 sequences are LNHDA and SQIVND (reference sequence). The genes are TRBV19 and TRBJ1-2; D possibly corresponds to TRBD1 (5 bases). This TCR was recovered from a woman between 18 and 29 years old in good health. Sequencing was carried out using naive CD4+ T cells from blood. Here the CDR3 DNA reads TGTGCCAGTTCTGGTAGGGGCGTCCCTGATGGCTACACCTTC. Encoded protein: CASSGRGVPDGYTF.